The 17 T cell receptor beta chains listed next were all sequenced from one sample in a study of blood T cell repertoires in COVID-19. The method was immunoSEQ multiplex PCR; TCRdb's version includes in-frame clones alone and lacks a portion of them. This table holds about 250,000 clones, about 91% found once. Sequencing input: PBMCs or T cells enriched from blood (not recorded which). The receptors come from a woman in her 30s with acute COVID-19.

The chain couples TRBV7-8 to TRBJ2-7; D gene uncertain. This CDR3 is built from 12 residues. The germline gives CDR1 SGHVS, CDR2 FQNEAQ. V lost 3 bases, J lost 2 bases, and 5 bases lay in between. The CDR3 DNA sequence: TGTGCCAGCAGCTTCACAACCTACGAGCAGTACTTC. This translates into CASSFTTYEQYF.

The genes are TRBV6-4 and TRBJ1-3; maybe TRBD1 (5 bases). V was clipped by 7 bases and J by 1 base, with 14 bases between them. The germline CDR1 and CDR2 sequences are MRHNA and SNTAGT. The CDR3 extends over 15 amino acids. The CDR3 DNA reads TGTGCCAGCAATAAACCCGGGGGATCTGGAAACACCATATATTTT. Protein: CASNKPGGSGNTIYF.

The chain links TRBV13 to TRBJ1-2, with 9 nucleotides matching TRBD1. CDR1 is PRHDT, CDR2 FYEKMQ, per germline (reference sequence). The CDR3 runs 14 residues. With 4 bases clipped from V and 5 bases from J, the junction kept 5 bases outside the gene matches. The CDR3 reads CASSSSGQGYGYTF. For the CDR3, the DNA is TGTGCCAGCAGCTCCTCGGGACAGGGATATGGCTACACCTTC.

The V call is TRBV27, the J call TRBJ2-6, with a weak D call TRBD1 (6 bases). Per the germline V gene, CDR1 is MNHEY and CDR2 is SMNVEV (reference sequence). V lost 2 bases to trimming and J lost 2 bases, with 10 bases between them. CDR3 size: 16 residues. The CDR3 DNA reads as TGTGCCAGCAGTTTAATACAGGGACCTGGGGCCAACGTCCTGACTTTC. Translated: CASSLIQGPGANVLTF.

This chain joins TRBV3-1 (or the pseudogene TRBV3-2) and TRBJ1-1; D is perhaps TRBD1 (5 bases). The CDR3 covers 16 residues. Germline V CDR1 and CDR2: LGHDT, YNNKEL (reference sequence). V was shortened by 3 bases and J by 1 base, with 15 bases between the two germline ends. The CDR3, as DNA: TGTGCCAGCAGCCATGGAAAAGAACAGGCGAACACTGAAGCTTTCTTT. This codes for CASSHGKEQANTEAFF.

V and J are TRBV11-2 and TRBJ1-4, with TRBD1 as a possible D gene (5 bases). This CDR3 region has 15 residues. V gave up 5 bases and J gave up 4 bases, with 14 bases separating them. Germline assignment: CDR1 SGHAT and CDR2 FQNNGV. CDR3 nucleotide sequence: TGTGCCAGCAGCCCGGCCGACAGTTATAATGAAAAACTGTTTTTT. As protein: CASSPADSYNEKLFF.

The chain recombines TRBV6-5 with TRBJ2-3, with D hard to call. CDR3 length: 13 residues. V shed 7 bases and J shed 0 bases, with 8 bases lying between them. Germline CDR1 is MNHEY and CDR2 is SVGAGI. The CDR3 here is CASTGGSTDTQYF. CDR3 in DNA: TGTGCCAGCACTGGCGGAAGCACAGATACGCAGTATTTT.

J is TRBJ1-1 and V is TRBV4-1; D is unclear. The CDR3 length is 14 residues. CDR1 and CDR2 (germline): MGHRA, YSYEKL. Trimming left V 3 bases short and J 2 bases short, with 10 bases between. In nucleotides, the CDR3 is TGCGCCAGCAGCCAGGTTATGAGAAACACTGAAGCTTTCTTT. It yields the protein CASSQVMRNTEAFF.

The CDR3 nucleotides are TGCGCCAGCAGTGAGTCAGGATCCGGGATCACTGAAGCTTTCTTT. Its protein product is CASSESGSGITEAFF. V gene TRBV10-2 combines with J gene TRBJ1-1, with no clear D. There are 15 residues in the CDR3. CDR1 and CDR2 (germline): WSHSY, SAAADI. V gave up 0 bases and J gave up 4 bases, with 12 bases separating them.

This clone was observed once. The chain couples TRBV7-9 to TRBJ1-2; D might be TRBD1 (5 bases). V dropped 1 base and J dropped 8 bases, with 17 bases sitting between them. In germline, CDR1 is SEHNR, CDR2 FQNEAQ (reference sequence). The CDR3 is 15 amino acids. The CDR3 is CASSLDRGAWSGYTF. The CDR3 bases are TGTGCCAGCAGCTTAGATAGGGGCGCTTGGAGCGGCTACACCTTC.

The rearrangement joins TRBV5-1 to TRBJ1-2, with a possible D match to TRBD1 (5 bases). This CDR3 comprises 16 residues. Germline loops: CDR1 SGHRS, CDR2 YFSETQ. V gave up 4 bases and J gave up 6 bases, with 22 bases separating them. The CDR3 DNA is TGCGCCAGCAGCGATGATGGGGGGTTAAGCCTGGATGGCTACACCTTC. Protein product: CASSDDGGLSLDGYTF.

The chain uses TRBV4-1 and TRBJ2-1, with D uncertain. CDR1 MGHRA and CDR2 YSYEKL come from the germline V gene. The CDR3 contains 18 residues. V lost 0 bases and J lost 4, with 19 bases in between. In DNA form, the CDR3 reads TGCGCCAGCAGCCAAGATTGGGCCGATCGCCTAAAATACAATGAGCAGTTCTTC. This encodes CASSQDWADRLKYNEQFF.

The genes are TRBV29-1 and TRBJ2-3; D ambiguous. V dropped 1 base and J dropped 0 bases, with 8 bases sitting between them. CDR1 and CDR2 (germline): SQVTM, ANQGSEA. This CDR3 spans 14 amino acids. The CDR3 DNA reads as TGCAGCGTTGAAGCACAGATCAGCACAGATACGCAGTATTTT. Translated, it gives CSVEAQISTDTQYF.

The genes are TRBV2 and TRBJ1-3; unclear D gene. V lost 2 bases to trimming and J lost 7 bases, with 15 bases between them. Germline assignment: CDR1 SNHLY and CDR2 FYNNEI. The CDR3 runs 15 residues. The CDR3, as DNA: TGTGCCAGCAGTGAATCGGTAGTGCGGAGGAACACCATATATTTT. It yields the protein CASSESVVRRNTIYF.

The CDR3 region is CASSQTGTGNQPQHF. Here the CDR3 DNA reads TGTGCCAGCAGCCAGACAGGGACGGGCAATCAGCCCCAGCATTTT. The V gene is TRBV7-9, the J gene TRBJ1-5, with TRBD1 identical over 7 bases. V lost 5 bases to trimming and J lost 2 bases; unmatched junction nucleotides: 6. The germline CDR1 and CDR2 sequences are SEHNR and FQNEAQ (reference sequence). The CDR3 loop spans 15 amino acids.

This chain joins TRBV19 and TRBJ2-5, with 8 bases aligning to TRBD2. The CDR3 runs 15 residues. In germline, CDR1 is LNHDA, CDR2 SQIVND (reference sequence). V lost 5 bases and J lost 4; bases outside the gene matches: 9. The CDR3 reads CASSPPGLGVETQYF. For the CDR3, the DNA is TGTGCCAGTAGTCCCCCGGGACTAGGGGTAGAGACCCAGTACTTC. Together with reference TRBV19 and TRBJ2-5, the CDR3 gives the full variable domain: DGGITQSPKYLFRKEGQNVTLSCEQNLNHDAMYWYRQDPGQGLRLIYYSQIVNDFQKGDIAEGYSVSREKKESFPLTVTSAQKNPTAFYLCASSPPGLGVETQYFGPGTRLLVL.

The chain employs TRBV7-8 and TRBJ2-5, with a possible D match to TRBD1 (5 bases). Trimming left V 1 base short and J 2 bases short, with 17 bases between. The CDR3 length is 17 residues. CDR1 and CDR2 from the germline V gene are SGHVS and FQNEAQ. In nucleotides, the CDR3 is TGTGCCAGCAGCTTAGGCGCGGACAACAAACGTCAAGAGACCCAGTACTTC. This gives the protein CASSLGADNKRQETQYF. The full variable domain, its missing parts supplied by reference TRBV7-8 and TRBJ2-5, is GAGVSQSPRYKVAKRGQDVALRCDPISGHVSLFWYQQALGQGPEFLTYFQNEAQLDKSGLPSDRFFAERPEGSVSTLKIQRTQQEDSAVYLCASSLGADNKRQETQYFGPGTRLLVL.